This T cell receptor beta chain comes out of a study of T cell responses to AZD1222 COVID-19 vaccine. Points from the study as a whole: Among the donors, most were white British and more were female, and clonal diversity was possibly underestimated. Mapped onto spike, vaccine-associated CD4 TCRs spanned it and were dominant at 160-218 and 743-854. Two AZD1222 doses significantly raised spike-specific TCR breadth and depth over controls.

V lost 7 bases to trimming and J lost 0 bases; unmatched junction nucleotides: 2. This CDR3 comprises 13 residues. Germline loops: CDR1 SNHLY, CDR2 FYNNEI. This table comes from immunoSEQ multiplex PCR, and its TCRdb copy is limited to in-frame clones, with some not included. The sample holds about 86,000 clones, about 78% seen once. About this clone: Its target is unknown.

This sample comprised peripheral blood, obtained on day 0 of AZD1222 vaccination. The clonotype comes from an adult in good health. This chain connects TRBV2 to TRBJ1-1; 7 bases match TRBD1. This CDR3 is CASIGQVNTEAFF. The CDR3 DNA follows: TGTGCCAGCATCGGACAGGTGAACACTGAAGCTTTCTTT.